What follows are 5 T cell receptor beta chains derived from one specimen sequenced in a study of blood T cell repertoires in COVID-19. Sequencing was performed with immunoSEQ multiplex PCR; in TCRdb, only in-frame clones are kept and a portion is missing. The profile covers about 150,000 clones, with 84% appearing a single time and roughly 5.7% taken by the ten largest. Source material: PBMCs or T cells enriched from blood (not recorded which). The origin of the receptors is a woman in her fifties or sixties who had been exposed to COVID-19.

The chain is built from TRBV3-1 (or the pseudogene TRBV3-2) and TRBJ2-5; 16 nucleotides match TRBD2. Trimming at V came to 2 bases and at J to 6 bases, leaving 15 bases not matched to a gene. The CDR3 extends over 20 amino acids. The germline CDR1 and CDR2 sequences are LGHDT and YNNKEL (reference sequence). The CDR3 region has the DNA TGTGCCAGCAGCCAATCCCCGGGACTAGCGGGGGGGCCGGTTAGACAGACCCAGTACTTC. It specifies CASSQSPGLAGGPVRQTQYF.

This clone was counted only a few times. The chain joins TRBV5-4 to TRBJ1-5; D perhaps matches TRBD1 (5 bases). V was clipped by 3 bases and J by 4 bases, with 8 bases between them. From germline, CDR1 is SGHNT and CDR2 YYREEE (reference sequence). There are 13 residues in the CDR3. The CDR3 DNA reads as TGTGCCAGCAGCTGGCAGGGTAATCAGCCCCAGCATTTT. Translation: CASSWQGNQPQHF.

The chain's CDR3 is CASSLAPSGGASTDTQYF. DNA of the CDR3: TGTGCCAGCAGCTTAGCCCCTAGCGGGGGGGCTAGCACAGATACGCAGTATTTT. The gene calls are TRBV7-2 and TRBJ2-3; the match to TRBD2 covers 12 bases. Germline loops: CDR1 SGHTA, CDR2 FQGNSA. The CDR3 is 18 amino acids. With V trimmed by 0 bases and J by 0 bases, 4 bases remained unmatched.

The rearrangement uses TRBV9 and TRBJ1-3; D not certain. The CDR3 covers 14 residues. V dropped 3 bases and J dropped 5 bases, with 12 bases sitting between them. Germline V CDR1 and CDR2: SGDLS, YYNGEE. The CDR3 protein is CASSGWAGRNTIYF. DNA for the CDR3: TGTGCCAGCAGCGGTTGGGCCGGCCGAAACACCATATATTTT.

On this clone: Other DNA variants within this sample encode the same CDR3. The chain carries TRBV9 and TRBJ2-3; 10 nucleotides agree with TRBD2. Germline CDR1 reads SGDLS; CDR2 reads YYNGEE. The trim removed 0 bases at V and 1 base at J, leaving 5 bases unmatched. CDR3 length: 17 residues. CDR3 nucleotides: TGTGCCAGCAGCGTAGTGGGGCTAGCGGGGGGCACAGATACGCAGTATTTT. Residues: CASSVVGLAGGTDTQYF.